This TCR beta chain derives from a study of T cell responses to AZD1222 COVID-19 vaccine. Trimming left V 0 bases short and J 4 bases short, with 6 bases between. The CDR3 has 12 amino acids. Germline values: CDR1 GTSNPN, CDR2 SVGIG (reference sequence). Note on this clone: Its target is unknown.

Study observations and caveats: All repertoire sampling was performed exclusively after the peak T cell response. It should be noted that donors were predominantly white British and more often female, and clonal diversity was possibly underestimated. Spike-specific TCR breadth and depth both grew after two AZD1222 doses. Close to half of all spike-specific TCRs reportedly target regions of the variants that are unmutated.

TCRdb's table, derived via immunoSEQ multiplex PCR, lists solely in-frame clones and lacks some. The profile shows 80,000 to 90,000 clones, around nine tenths of them singletons. The chain carries TRBV30 and TRBJ1-2, with D hard to call. The sequencing used peripheral blood, collected on day 0 of AZD1222 vaccination. This clonotype originated in an adult in good health. Written as DNA, the CDR3 is TGTGCCTGGAGTGTAAACAGCTATGGCTACACCTTC. Protein product: CAWSVNSYGYTF.